Listed here is a single T cell receptor beta chain. What antigen it recognizes has not been identified. Within one base of it there is no much larger clone, and no base qualities were kept. This sample is part of a study of CD8 T cells in ankylosing spondylitis (dated by TCRdb to 2015 to 2018). In terms of the full investigation: T cell receptor beta repertoires were profiled in healthy donors and ankylosing spondylitis patients so that disease-linked TCR variants could be found. The full study cohort was made up of about 24 ankylosing spondylitis patients and 108 healthy donors. Samples of peripheral blood were taken, and for ankylosing spondylitis patients, synovial fluid was collected as well. The investigation overall reported the following: Significant enrichment of the disease-linked clones was reported in matched synovial fluid samples from ankylosing spondylitis patients. A CD8+ phenotype was shown by the disease-linked clones, which were found at relatively low frequencies in peripheral blood. A TCR beta motif of several highly homologous amino acid variants appeared characteristic of blood from ankylosing spondylitis patients. Some TCR beta motif variants had previously been reported in synovial fluid and blood of reactive arthritis patients, which suggested common disease-initiation mechanisms.

Measured from the cysteine to the phenylalanine, the CDR3 is 19 residues long. Solely the CDR3 DNA is kept, with 57 bases framed from the first base. CDR1 MGHRA and CDR2 YSYEKL were looked up in the germline V gene. V loses 5 bases at its end and J loses 2 bases; junction bases beyond the gene matches: 11. The sequencer was an Illumina HiSeq 2500. TCR beta libraries were prepared by quantitative 5'-RACE with molecular barcodes. The authors processed their data as follows. A new computational method, built on a probabilistic model of VDJ rearrangement, was used to identify disease-linked TCR variants. Using fastp at Q25 and MiXCR, TCRdb reprocessed the public reads and kept productive beta chains. Identical CDR3 proteins give one entry, which carries the most common genes and DNA. None of the V and J calls come from the authors' own analysis; TCRdb made them. This sample comprises over 600,000 distinct CDR3 sequences, around 20% of them detected only once. The ten largest make up about 19% of the sample.

The chain was built from TRBV4-1 and TRBJ2-3; 15 junctional bases match TRBD2. Sample: blood, either unsorted or a sorted T cell fraction (not recorded which). This receptor was taken from a male donor with ankylosing spondylitis. The CDR3 reads as follows: CASSATGLAGGTNTDTQYF. The nucleotide sequence is given as TGCGCCAGCAGCGCCACGGGACTAGCGGGGGGCACAAACACAGATACGCAGTATTTT.